A single sample is the source of the 3 T cell receptor beta chains below, sequenced in a study of blood T cells in healthy people across ages. Primers used in a second PCR of about 6 to 12 cycles were a sample-barcoded 5' primer and a J-beta primer mix. TCRdb analysed the 5' RACE reads with MiXCR anew, one entry per CDR3 protein. The data hold approximately 780,000 distinct CDR3 sequences, with around 24% observed a single time. In addition, the sample was reused for a study of T cells of mothers and their children.

Sample: blood. These receptors were collected from a boy between 10 and 17 years old in good health.

The chain recombines TRBV7-8 with TRBJ1-2; TRBD1 matches 8 bases. CDR1 and CDR2 from the germline V gene are SGHVS and FQNEAQ. The CDR3 totals 15 residues. V lost 5 bases and J lost 2; bases outside the gene matches: 7. The CDR3 here is CASSHPRTGNYGYTF. CDR3 coding DNA: TGTGCCAGCAGCCACCCTCGGACAGGGAACTATGGCTACACCTTC.

The V and J genes are TRBV5-4 and TRBJ2-3; D not certain. CDR3 length: 12 amino acids. V lost 5 bases and J lost 5, with 9 bases in between. Germline V CDR1 and CDR2: SGHNT, YYREEE (reference sequence). Written as DNA, the CDR3 is TGTGCCAGCAGTTCCCAGCAAGATACGCAGTATTTT. It codes for CASSSQQDTQYF. Filled out from reference TRBV5-4 and TRBJ2-3, the complete variable domain reads ETGVTQSPTHLIKTRGQQVTLRCSSQSGHNTVSWYQQALGQGPQFIFQYYREEENGRGNFPPRFSGLQFPNYSSELNVNALELDDSALYLCASSSQQDTQYFGPGTRLTVL.

This chain links TRBV15 with TRBJ1-2; 11 nucleotides line up with TRBD1. This CDR3 is 14 amino acids long. Germline V gene lookup returns CDR1 LNHNV and CDR2 YYDKDF (reference sequence). V was pared by 0 bases and J by 13 bases, with 7 bases of the junction left unmatched. CDR3 residues: CATSRDPGQGEGTF. CDR3 coding DNA: TGTGCCACCAGCAGAGATCCGGGACAGGGGGAAGGCACCTTC.